This T cell receptor beta chain was retrieved from a study of T cells after yellow fever vaccination. Findings and caveats of the study: Clones that expanded after primary vaccination mostly reappeared after the booster (96% CD4, roughly 90% CD8). The study found a weaker secondary response that peaked faster, day 5 versus 15.

The CDR3 spans 16 residues. The ends were cut back, 7 bases at V and 1 base at J, with 19 bases in the middle. Germline V gene sequence: CDR1 MNHEY, CDR2 SVGEGT. In regard to this clonotype: Its antigen is not identified.

TCRdb re-derived calls from the 5' RACE reads in MiXCR, one entry per CDR3 protein. Among a few hundred thousand distinct CDR3 sequences listed, 3% to 4.5% were seen once. This receptor was obtained from a man in his late teens or twenties who received the YFV17D yellow fever vaccine. The J gene is TRBJ1-1, the V gene TRBV6-2 or TRBV6-3, with no clear D. The sequencing used PBMCs, collected 5 days after the yellow fever booster vaccination. The CDR3, as DNA: TGTGCCAGCACCGCAAGGAAAAGGTACACGAACACTGAAGCTTTCTTT. It yields the protein CASTARKRYTNTEAFF.